This TCR beta chain was profiled in a study of blood T cells in healthy people across ages. Turning to the study itself: Template switching recovered approximately one barcoded beta molecule for every two T cells. Study findings and constraints: With naive T cell percentage, TCR beta diversity showed a strong correlation.

As to this clonotype: Its antigen is not identified.

A sample-barcoded 5' primer and a J-beta primer mix were used in a second PCR of roughly 7 to 11 cycles. TCRdb re-analysed the 5' RACE reads in MiXCR, keeping a single row per CDR3 protein. The sample consists of 700,000 or so distinct CDR3 sequences, roughly 41% of them appearing once. The sequenced material came from blood. The clonotype originates from a man at least 80 years old in good health.

The CDR3: CASRAMKTHEQYF. Here the CDR3 DNA reads TGTGCCAGCCGCGCAATGAAGACTCACGAGCAGTACTTC. This chain connects TRBV6-5 to TRBJ2-7; no clear D gene. This CDR3 comprises 13 residues. V lost 8 bases and J 5 bases, leaving 16 bases between the germline ends. From germline, CDR1 is MNHEY and CDR2 SVGAGI.